This T cell receptor (beta chain) appears in the sequencing data of a study of T cell responses to AZD1222 COVID-19 vaccine. Study-wide points: At baseline, just five to seven AZD1222 recipients tested seropositive. Spike was spanned by vaccine-associated CD4 TCRs, with dominance at 160-218 and 743-854.

V was pared by 5 bases and J by 8 bases, with 11 bases of the junction left unmatched. The CDR3 length is 14 residues. Germline values: CDR1 SNHLY, CDR2 FYNNEI. TCRdb's copy holds only in-frame clones and misses some; the assay was immunoSEQ multiplex PCR. The sample contains approximately 140,000 clones, more than 85% of which appear only once. Concerning this clone itself: Antigen: not known.

The clonotype was recovered from an adult who received the AZD1222 COVID-19 vaccine. The chain employs TRBV2 and TRBJ1-2, with 7 bases matching TRBD1. Here the sequenced sample was peripheral blood, taken 28 days after the second AZD1222 dose. DNA for the CDR3: TGTGCCAGCAGTCAGGACAGGCGTGAATGGGGCTACACCTTC. This sequence encodes CASSQDRREWGYTF.